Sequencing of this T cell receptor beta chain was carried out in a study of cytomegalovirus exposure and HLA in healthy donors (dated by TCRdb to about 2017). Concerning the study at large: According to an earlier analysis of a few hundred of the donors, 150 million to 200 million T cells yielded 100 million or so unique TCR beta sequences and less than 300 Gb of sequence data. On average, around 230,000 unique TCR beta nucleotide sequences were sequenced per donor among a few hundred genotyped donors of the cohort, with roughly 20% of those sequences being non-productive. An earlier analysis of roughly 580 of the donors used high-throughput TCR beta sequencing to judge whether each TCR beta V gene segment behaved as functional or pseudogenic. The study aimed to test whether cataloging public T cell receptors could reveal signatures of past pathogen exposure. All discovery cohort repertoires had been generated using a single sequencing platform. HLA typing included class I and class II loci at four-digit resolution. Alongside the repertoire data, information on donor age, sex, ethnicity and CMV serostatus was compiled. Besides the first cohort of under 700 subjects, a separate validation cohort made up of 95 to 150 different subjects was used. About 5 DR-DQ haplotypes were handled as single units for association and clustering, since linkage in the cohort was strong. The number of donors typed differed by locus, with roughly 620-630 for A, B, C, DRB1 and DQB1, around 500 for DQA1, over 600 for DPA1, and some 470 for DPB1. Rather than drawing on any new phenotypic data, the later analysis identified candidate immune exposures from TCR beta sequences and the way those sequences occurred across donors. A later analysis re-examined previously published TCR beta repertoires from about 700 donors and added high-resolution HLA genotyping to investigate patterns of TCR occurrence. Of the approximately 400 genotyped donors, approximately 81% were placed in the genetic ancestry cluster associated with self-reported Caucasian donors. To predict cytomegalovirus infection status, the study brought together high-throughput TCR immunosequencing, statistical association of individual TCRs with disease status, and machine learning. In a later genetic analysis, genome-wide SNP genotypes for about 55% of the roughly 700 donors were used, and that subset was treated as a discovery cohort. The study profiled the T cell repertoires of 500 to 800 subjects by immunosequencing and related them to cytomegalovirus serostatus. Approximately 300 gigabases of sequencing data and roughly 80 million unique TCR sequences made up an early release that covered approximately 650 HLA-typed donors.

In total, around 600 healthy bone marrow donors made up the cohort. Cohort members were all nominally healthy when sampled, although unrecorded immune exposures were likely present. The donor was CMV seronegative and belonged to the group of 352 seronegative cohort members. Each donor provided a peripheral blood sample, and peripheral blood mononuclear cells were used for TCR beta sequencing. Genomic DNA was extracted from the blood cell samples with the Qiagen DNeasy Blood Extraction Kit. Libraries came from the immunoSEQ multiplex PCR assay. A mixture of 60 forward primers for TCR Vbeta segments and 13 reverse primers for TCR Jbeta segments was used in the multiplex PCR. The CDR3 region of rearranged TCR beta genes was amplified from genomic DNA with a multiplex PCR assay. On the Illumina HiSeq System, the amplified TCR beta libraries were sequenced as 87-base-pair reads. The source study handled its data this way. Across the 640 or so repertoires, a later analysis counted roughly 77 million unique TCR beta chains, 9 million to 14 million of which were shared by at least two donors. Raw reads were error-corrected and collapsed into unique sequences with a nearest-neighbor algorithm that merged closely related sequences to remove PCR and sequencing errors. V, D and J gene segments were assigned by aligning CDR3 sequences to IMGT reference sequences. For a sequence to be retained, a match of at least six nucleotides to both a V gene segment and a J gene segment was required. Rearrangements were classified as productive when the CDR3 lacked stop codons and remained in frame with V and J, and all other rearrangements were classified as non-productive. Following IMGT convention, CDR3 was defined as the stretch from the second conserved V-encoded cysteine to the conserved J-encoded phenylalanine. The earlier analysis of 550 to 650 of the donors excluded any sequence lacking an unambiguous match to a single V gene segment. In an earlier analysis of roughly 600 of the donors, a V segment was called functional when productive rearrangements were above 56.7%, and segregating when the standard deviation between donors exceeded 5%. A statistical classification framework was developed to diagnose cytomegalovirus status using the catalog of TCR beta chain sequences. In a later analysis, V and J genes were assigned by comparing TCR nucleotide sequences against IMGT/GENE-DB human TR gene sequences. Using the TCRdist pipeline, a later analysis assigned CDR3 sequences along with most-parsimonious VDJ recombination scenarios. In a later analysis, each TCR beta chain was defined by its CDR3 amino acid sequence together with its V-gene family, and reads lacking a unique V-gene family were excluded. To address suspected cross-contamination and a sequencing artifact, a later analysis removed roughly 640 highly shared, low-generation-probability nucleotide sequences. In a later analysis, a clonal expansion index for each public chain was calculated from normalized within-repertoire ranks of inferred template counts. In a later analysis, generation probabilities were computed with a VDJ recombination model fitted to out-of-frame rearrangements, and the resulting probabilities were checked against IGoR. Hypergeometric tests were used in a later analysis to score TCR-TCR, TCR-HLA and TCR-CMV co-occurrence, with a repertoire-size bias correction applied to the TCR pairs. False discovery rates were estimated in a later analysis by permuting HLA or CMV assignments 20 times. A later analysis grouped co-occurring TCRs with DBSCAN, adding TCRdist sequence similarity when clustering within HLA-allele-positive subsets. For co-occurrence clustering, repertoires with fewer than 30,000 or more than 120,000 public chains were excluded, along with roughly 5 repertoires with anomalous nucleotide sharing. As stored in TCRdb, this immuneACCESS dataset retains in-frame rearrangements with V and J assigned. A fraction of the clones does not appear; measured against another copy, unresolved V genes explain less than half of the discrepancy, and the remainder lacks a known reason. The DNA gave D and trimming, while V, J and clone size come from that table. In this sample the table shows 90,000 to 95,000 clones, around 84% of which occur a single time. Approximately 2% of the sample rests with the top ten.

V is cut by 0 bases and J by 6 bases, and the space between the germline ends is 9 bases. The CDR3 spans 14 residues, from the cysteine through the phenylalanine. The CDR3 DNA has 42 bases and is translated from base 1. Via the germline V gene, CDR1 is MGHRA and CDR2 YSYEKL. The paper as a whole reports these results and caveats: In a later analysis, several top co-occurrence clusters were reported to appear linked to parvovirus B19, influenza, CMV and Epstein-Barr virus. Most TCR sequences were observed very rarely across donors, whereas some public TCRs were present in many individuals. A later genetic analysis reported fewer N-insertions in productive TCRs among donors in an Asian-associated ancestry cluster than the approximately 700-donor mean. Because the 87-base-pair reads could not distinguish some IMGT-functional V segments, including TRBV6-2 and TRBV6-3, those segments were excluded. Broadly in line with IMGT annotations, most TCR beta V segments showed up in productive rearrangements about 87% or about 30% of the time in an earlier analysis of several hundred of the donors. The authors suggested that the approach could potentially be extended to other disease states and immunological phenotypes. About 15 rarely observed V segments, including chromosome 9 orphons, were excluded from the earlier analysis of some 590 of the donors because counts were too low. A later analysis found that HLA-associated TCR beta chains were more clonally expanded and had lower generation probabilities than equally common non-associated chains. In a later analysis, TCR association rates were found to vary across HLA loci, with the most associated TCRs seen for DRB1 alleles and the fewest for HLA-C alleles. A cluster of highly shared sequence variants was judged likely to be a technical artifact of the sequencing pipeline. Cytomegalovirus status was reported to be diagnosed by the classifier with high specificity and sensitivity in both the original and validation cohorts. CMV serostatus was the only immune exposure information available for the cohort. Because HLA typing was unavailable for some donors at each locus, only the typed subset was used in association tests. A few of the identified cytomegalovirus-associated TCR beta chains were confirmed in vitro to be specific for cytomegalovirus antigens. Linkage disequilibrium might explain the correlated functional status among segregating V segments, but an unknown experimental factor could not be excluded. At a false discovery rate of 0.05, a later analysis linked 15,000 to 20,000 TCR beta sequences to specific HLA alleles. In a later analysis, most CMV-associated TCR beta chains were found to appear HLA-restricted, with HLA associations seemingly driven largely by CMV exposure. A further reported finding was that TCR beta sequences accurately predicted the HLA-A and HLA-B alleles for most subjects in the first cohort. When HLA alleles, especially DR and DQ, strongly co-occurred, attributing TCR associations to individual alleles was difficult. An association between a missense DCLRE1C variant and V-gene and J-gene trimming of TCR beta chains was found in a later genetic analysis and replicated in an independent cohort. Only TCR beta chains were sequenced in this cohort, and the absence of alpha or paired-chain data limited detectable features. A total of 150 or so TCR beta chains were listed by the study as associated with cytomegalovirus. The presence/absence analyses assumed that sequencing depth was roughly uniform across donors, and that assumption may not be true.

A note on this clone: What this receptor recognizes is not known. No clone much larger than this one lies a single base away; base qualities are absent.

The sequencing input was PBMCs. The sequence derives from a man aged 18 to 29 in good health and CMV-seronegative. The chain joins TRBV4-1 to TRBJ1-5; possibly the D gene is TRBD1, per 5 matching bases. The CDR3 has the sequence CASSQDATVQPQHF. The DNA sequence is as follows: TGCGCCAGCAGCCAAGATGCGACAGTTCAGCCCCAGCATTTT.